The 5 T cell receptor beta chains below all came from one sample that was sequenced in a study of cytomegalovirus exposure and HLA in healthy donors. The table came from immunoSEQ multiplex PCR; TCRdb's copy has only in-frame clones and leaves some out. The sample lists some 250,000 clones, 80% to 95% occurring once. Sequencing was done on a sample of PBMCs. Receptors were obtained from a woman in her twenties or thirties in good health and CMV-seronegative.

The genes are TRBV5-6 and TRBJ2-7; 10 bases align to TRBD1. The length of the CDR3 is 18 residues. The V gene end was trimmed by 3 bases and the J gene end by 5 bases; junction bases not matched to a gene: 17. Germline CDR1 reads SGHDT; CDR2 reads YYEEEE. In DNA, the CDR3 is TGTGCCAGCAGCTCGGGGACAGGGGTGAGGGCAGGGGTCCACGAGCAGTACTTC. The encoded protein is CASSSGTGVRAGVHEQYF.

This sequence joins TRBV28 and TRBJ2-7; D remains ambiguous. Trimming left V 7 bases short and J 0 bases short, with 19 bases between. The CDR3 runs 16 residues. CDR1 and CDR2 (germline): MDHEN, SYDVKM. In DNA form, the CDR3 reads TGTGCCAGCAATGGGCAGGCCCATATGAGCTCCTACGAGCAGTACTTC. It translates to CASNGQAHMSSYEQYF.

In its sample, this clone was seen once. The V and J genes are TRBV9 and TRBJ2-1; 9 bases fit TRBD2. This CDR3 is 16 amino acids long. Germline-derived CDR1 and CDR2 are SGDLS and YYNGEE. With 5 bases clipped from V and 1 base from J, the junction kept 7 bases outside the gene matches. The CDR3 spells CASSPRLAGSYNEQFF. In DNA form, the CDR3 reads TGTGCCAGCAGTCCTCGGCTAGCGGGGTCCTACAATGAGCAGTTCTTC.

Only one count was recorded for this clone. V and J are TRBV4-2 and TRBJ2-3; D possibly corresponds to TRBD2 (5 bases). This CDR3 has 16 amino acids. V was cut by 0 bases and J by 6 bases, with 16 bases left in between. CDR1 is LGHNA, CDR2 YNFKEQ, per germline. CDR3 in DNA: TGTGCCAGCAGCCAAGATAGGCGGGCGGTCCGGGATACGCAGTATTTT. Amino acids: CASSQDRRAVRDTQYF.

The rearrangement joins TRBV9 to TRBJ2-1; 10 bases are a match to TRBD2. The ends lost 4 bases at V and 3 bases at J; junction bases unmatched: 4. The CDR3 extends over 15 amino acids. Germline CDR1 and CDR2: SGDLS and YYNGEE. CDR3 sequence (DNA): TGTGCCAGCAGCCCAACTAGCGGGGACTACAATGAGCAGTTCTTC. Protein: CASSPTSGDYNEQFF.